This TCR beta chain was identified during a study of T cells in Graves' hyperthyroidism and ophthalmopathy. This CDR3 is built from 17 residues. V lost 5 bases to trimming and J lost 3 bases, with 23 bases between them. CDR1 is SEHNR and CDR2 is FQNEAQ in the germline V gene (reference sequence). Uncontrolled infection, other autoimmune disease, pregnancy or lactation led to exclusion. Each diagnosis was grounded in clinical symptoms, serum thyroxine and TRAb, thyroid ultrasound, and orbital computed tomography. To note about this clonotype: Its matching antigen is unknown.

Amplification of TCR beta CDR3 regions used RNA as the template. HTBI primers were the set used in a first-round RT-PCR of the TCR CDR3. TCRdb reanalysed the multiplex PCR reads using MiXCR and keeps one entry per CDR3 protein. Found here are 600,000 to 700,000 distinct CDR3 sequences, about 45% of them singletons; the top ten hold more than 7%. Study-level points and caveats: The model forecast ophthalmopathy, anticipating it by a median about 6.5 months before onset.

This chain connects TRBV7-9 to TRBJ2-7; no firm D call. The sample taken for sequencing was peripheral blood or thyroid tissue (not recorded which). This receptor was identified in an adult man with Graves' disease, either hyperthyroidism or ophthalmopathy (not recorded which). The CDR3 spells CASSTSQLRGRYYEQYF. In DNA, the CDR3 is TGTGCCAGCAGCACAAGCCAACTAAGAGGACGGTACTACGAGCAGTACTTC.